This T cell receptor (beta chain) appears in the sequencing data of a study of cytomegalovirus exposure and HLA in healthy donors. Study details: Across about 400 genotyped donors, about 86% landed in the Caucasian-associated ancestry cluster. The study, taken as a whole, reports: For most subjects, TCR beta sequences were reported to predict HLA-A and HLA-B alleles with accuracy. Compared with the roughly 700-donor mean, an Asian-associated ancestry cluster reportedly had fewer N-insertions, according to a later analysis.

The donors (healthy individuals) were bone marrow donors. A multiplex PCR was run with 60 Vbeta primers and 13 Jbeta primers. Method: immunoSEQ multiplex PCR; TCRdb's copy keeps in-frame clones and lacks some. The sample lists 250,000 to 300,000 clones, roughly 91% seen once, with roughly 1.6% in the top ten. Concerning this clone itself: Antigen unknown.

The CDR3 covers 15 residues. Per the germline V gene, CDR1 is SGDLS and CDR2 is YYNGEE. V lost 5 bases and J lost 5, with 19 bases in between. Material: PBMCs. This clonotype was sampled from a girl aged 2 to 9 in good health and CMV-seronegative. This chain links TRBV9 with TRBJ2-5; D perhaps matches TRBD2 (6 bases). CDR3 loop: CASSLWGEPGETQYF. DNA for the CDR3: TGTGCCAGCAGTCTTTGGGGGGAGCCGGGGGAGACCCAGTACTTC.